This T cell receptor (beta chain) appears in the sequencing data of a study of molecular identifiers for immune sequencing clone quantification (dated by TCRdb to about 2018). General notes on the study: For a replicate experiment, the RNA from either 20,000 or 100,000 naive CD8 T cells was divided into five aliquots, and four of those aliquots went on to sequencing. The study was a methods study using CD8 T cells to benchmark molecular-identifier clustering-based TCR repertoire sequencing (MIDCIRS) and TCR RNA copy counting.

This clonotype was recorded many times. Its target antigen remains unknown. The record has no base qualities; no much larger clone is one base away. The research as a whole found: In CMV-specific effector cells, over 99% of molecules were held by clones above 20 RNA copies, whereas under 1% of molecules were held by such clones in naive cells. Modeling gave about 3.2 recovered TCR RNA copies per cell versus 8 to 10 by digital PCR, implying around 31% capture efficiency. The naive libraries included spiked-in Jurkat TCR RNA (about 11 copies' worth), and this RNA is not part of the donor repertoire. The sizes of highly expanded clones could end up underestimated when identical TCR molecules share a barcode. When barcode sub-clustering was omitted, TCR diversity was inflated by chimeric consensus sequences, with chimeras reaching as high as 47%. A single cell's worth of spiked-in Jurkat TCR RNA was reported detectable even among 900,000 to 1,000,000 naive CD8 T cells.

Libraries of naive CD8 T cells were built from anywhere between about 17,000 and 1,000,000 sorted cells, with 10%, 30% or 50% of the purified RNA used. On a BD FACSAria II, naive CD8 T cells were FACS-sorted as CD8+CD4-CCR7+CD45RA+ and collected into RLT Plus buffer. To test detection sensitivity, Jurkat RNA equal to under 13 TCR copies was added to samples of roughly 18,000-1,100,000 naive CD8 T cells. Enrichment of CD8 T cells was done with RosetteSep CD8+ T Cell Enrichment Cocktail plus Ficoll-Paque, and ACK red cell lysis came afterward. The method was PCR. Reads for this sample came from an Illumina HiSeq 4000. Preparation of bulk TCR libraries followed a previously described approach, with the TCR primers listed in Table S5. Total RNA was purified with the Qiagen AllPrep DNA/RNA kit. Before analysis, reads from multiple sequencing runs of the same library were pooled. The original pipeline was this. Reads were retained only if their TCR constant sequence matched exactly, and those retained reads were trimmed to 150 nt and grouped according to their 12-nt molecular barcodes. Within each barcode group, reads were sub-clustered at a 15% Levenshtein threshold, and quality-weighted consensus sequences were built per RNA molecule. Non-functional sequences were removed, as were lower-count sequences one edit away from another. Barcode sub-clusters with fewer than 20% of the maximum read count were removed, based on fitting two negative binomial distributions. TCRdb reprocessing: public reads trimmed at Q25 with fastp, clones called with MiXCR, in-frame beta chains kept. Entries that share a CDR3 protein sequence are merged under the most common genes and DNA. TCRdb, rather than the study authors, made the V and J calls. This sample lists about 640,000 distinct CDR3 sequences; 20% were detected once. Around 0.86% of the sample rests with the top ten.

The germline V gene (reference sequence) supplies CDR1 SGHNT and CDR2 YYREEE. The CDR3 numbers 14 residues from cysteine through phenylalanine. The DNA shown is the 42-base CDR3, in frame from base 1. V is pared back by 1 base and J by 5 bases, with 13 bases lying between the germline termini. This TCR was sampled from a human donor in good health. Some libraries in this study had Jurkat cell RNA spiked in. Here the chain combines TRBV5-4 and TRBJ2-7; the D gene is possibly TRBD1, with 6 bases matching. The sample comprised naive CD8+ T cells from blood, with Jurkat cell RNA spiked in. Per the publication, the cell subset or site label means: FACS-sorted CD8+CD4-CCR7+CD45RA+ naive T cells. The CDR3 protein is CASSLQGSGNEQYF. The DNA sequence is as follows: TGTGCCAGCAGCTTGCAGGGGTCGGGCAACGAGCAGTACTTC.